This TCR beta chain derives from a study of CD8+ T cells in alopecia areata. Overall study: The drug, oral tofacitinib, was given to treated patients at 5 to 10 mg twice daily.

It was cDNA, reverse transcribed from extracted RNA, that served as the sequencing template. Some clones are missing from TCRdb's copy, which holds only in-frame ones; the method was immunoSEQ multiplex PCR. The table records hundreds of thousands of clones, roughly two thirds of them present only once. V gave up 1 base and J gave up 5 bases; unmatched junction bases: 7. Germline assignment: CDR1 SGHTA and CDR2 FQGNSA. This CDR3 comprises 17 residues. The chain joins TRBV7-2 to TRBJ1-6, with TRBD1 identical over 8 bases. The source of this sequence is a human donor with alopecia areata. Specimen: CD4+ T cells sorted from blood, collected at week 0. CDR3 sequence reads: CASSLGGWTGNNSPLHF. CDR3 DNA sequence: TGTGCCAGCAGCTTAGGTGGGTGGACAGGGAATAATTCACCCCTCCACTTT.